A single T cell receptor beta chain is shown here with its context. This sample is drawn from a study of blood T cell repertoires in COVID-19. Clones were sequenced by immunoSEQ multiplex PCR, and TCRdb holds only the in-frame ones, with some missing. The table includes 55,000 to 70,000 clones, 91% detected once. This CDR3 has 16 residues. V was pared by 3 bases and J by 6 bases, with 8 bases of the junction left unmatched. CDR1 and CDR2 (germline): MGHRA, YSYEKL. Patients at the Seattle site were enrolled during active infection and followed longitudinally. Sequenced: peripheral blood. This receptor was identified in a man aged 40-50 years with COVID-19, enrolled during active disease. The rearrangement uses TRBV4-1 and TRBJ1-6; 7 nucleotides align to TRBD1. The CDR3 DNA sequence: TGCGCCAGCAGCCAGGGCCCGGGACAGACTAATTCACCCCTCCACTTT. Translating gives CASSQGPGQTNSPLHF.